This T cell receptor beta chain was sequenced during a study of CD8+ T cells in alopecia areata. Study-wide results and caveats: Across lesional scalp, and particularly alopecia totalis/universalis, clonality surpassed that of normal scalp. Mice showed clearer TCR sharing than patients did, a gap that was possibly HLA-related.

The table lists this clone with a few counts. What it binds is unknown. CDR1 and CDR2 (germline): LNHDA, SQIVND (reference sequence). Trimming stripped 5 bases from V and 0 bases from J, with 17 bases between. This CDR3 has 16 residues. RNA was isolated and reverse transcribed to cDNA, the sequencing template. Produced via immunoSEQ multiplex PCR; TCRdb's table is partial and in-frame only. The data hold 140,000 to 150,000 clones, with about 87% observed a single time. This rearrangement joins TRBV19 to TRBJ2-7, with D tentatively TRBD2 (6 bases). This sequence originates from a human donor with alopecia areata. The sequences come from CD8+ T cells sorted from blood, collected at week 0. CDR3 bases: TGTGCCAGTAGTGTGTCCGGGACTCCCAGCTCCTACGAGCAGTACTTC. Translating gives CASSVSGTPSSYEQYF.